This T cell receptor (beta chain) was obtained from a study of neurological immune-mediated disorders. Study conclusions and caveats: Phylogenetically, 18 of 34 multiple sclerosis patients' repertoires fell into one related-CDR3 cluster, a possible signature. Subjects shared no identical expanded-clone CDR3 amino acid sequences, suggesting private TCR-beta repertoires in all groups.

This clonotype occurred many times. Antigen specificity is unknown. It was from 2 million PBMCs stored at -80 C that the unsorted libraries were obtained. CDR3 length: 14 amino acids. The V gene lost 6 bases and the J gene lost 1 base, with 12 bases spanning the gap. Germline lookup yields CDR1 MNHEY and CDR2 SMNVEV (reference sequence). TCRdb reprocessed the 5' RACE reads with MiXCR, giving one entry per CDR3 protein. The profile shows 65,000 to 85,000 distinct CDR3 sequences, approximately 3.4% of them singletons. The source material was PBMCs. The chain carries TRBV27 and TRBJ1-2, with D uncertain. This clonotype was obtained from a woman aged 45-65 years with multiple sclerosis. CDR3: CASRGPAFNYGYTF. The CDR3 nucleotides are TGTGCCAGCAGAGGACCTGCTTTTAACTATGGCTACACCTTC.